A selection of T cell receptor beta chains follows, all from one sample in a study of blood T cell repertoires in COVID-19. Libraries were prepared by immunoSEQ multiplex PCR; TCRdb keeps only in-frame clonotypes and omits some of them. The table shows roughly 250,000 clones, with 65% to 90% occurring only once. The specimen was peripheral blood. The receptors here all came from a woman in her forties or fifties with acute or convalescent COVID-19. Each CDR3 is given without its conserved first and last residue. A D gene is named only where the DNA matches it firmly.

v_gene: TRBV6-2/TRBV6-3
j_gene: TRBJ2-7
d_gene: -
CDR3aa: ASSYAGQLTYEQY

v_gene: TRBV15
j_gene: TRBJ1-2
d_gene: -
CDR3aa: ATSRVQGQEYGYT

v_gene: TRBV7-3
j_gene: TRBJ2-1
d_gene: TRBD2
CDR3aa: ASSISGSSYNEQF

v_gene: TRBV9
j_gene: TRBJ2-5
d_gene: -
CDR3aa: ASSPRERAGETQY

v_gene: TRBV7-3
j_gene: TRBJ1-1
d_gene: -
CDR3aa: ASSPRLGEGTEAF

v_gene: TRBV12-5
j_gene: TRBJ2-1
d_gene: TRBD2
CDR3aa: ASGLVGTSGSAHEQF

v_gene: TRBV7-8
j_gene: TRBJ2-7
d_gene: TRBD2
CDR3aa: ASSLGTGGPREQY

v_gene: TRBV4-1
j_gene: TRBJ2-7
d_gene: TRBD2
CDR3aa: ASSLKTSGGRHYEQY

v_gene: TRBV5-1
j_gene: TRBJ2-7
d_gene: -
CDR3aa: ASSLRDTYEQY

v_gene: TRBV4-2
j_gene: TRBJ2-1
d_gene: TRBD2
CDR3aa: ASSQEGLVYNEQF

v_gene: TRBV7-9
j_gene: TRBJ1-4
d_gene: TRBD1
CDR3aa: ASSQGGSGEKLF

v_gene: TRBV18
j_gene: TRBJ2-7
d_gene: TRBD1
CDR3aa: ASSLSGTGYSYEQY

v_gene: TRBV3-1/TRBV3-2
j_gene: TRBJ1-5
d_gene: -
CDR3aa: ASSQDRGFKPQH

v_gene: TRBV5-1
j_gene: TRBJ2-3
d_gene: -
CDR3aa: ASSPSGSGGTDTQY

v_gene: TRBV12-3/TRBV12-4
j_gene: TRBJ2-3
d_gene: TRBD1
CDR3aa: ASRTGLDTQY

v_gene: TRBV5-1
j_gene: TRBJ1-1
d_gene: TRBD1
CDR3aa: ASSWGPGGNTEAF

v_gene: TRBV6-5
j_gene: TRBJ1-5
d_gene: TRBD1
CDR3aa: ASSNRGDQPQH

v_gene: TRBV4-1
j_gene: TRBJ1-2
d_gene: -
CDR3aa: ASTRIGENYGYT

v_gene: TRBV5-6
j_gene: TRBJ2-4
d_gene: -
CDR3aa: ASSPLSGNIQY

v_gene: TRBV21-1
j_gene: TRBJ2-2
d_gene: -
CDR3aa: ASSGRTGGDTGELF

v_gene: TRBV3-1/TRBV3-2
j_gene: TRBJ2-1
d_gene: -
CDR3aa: ASSPGWSSYNEQF

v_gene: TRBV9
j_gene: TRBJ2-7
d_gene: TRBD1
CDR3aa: ASSVAGSGQGRFALEQY

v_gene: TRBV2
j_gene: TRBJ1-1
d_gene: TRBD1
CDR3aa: ASRPGTGMANTEAF